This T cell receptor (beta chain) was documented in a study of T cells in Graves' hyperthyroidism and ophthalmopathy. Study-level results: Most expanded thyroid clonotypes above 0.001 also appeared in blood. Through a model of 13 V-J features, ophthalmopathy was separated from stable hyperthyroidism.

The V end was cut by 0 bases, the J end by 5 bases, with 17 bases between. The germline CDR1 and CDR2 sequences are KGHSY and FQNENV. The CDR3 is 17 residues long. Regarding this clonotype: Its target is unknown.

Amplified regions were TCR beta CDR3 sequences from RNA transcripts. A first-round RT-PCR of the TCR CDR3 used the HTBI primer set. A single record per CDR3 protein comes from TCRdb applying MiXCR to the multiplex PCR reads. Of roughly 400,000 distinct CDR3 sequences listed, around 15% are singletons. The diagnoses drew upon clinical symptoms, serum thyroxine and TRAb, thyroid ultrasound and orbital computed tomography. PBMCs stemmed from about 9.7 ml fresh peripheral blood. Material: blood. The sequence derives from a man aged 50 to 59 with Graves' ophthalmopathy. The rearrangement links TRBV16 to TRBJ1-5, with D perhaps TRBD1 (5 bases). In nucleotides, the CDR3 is TGTGCCAGCAGCCAATCTTTTATGACAGTAAGACATCAGCCCCAGCATTTT. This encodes CASSQSFMTVRHQPQHF.